Presented here are 23 T cell receptor beta chains from one specimen sequenced in a study of beta chain features in type 1 diabetes (dated 2018 in TCRdb). Libraries were made using the immunoSEQ multiplex PCR assay. The entire amount of isolated RNA was reverse transcribed using the High Capacity cDNA Reverse Transcription Kit, so the sequenced TCRB transcripts were expressed ones. The clones in this table, taken by TCRdb from immuneACCESS, are in-frame only. Not every clone is retained; where verified, under half of the shortfall comes from an unresolved V gene, and the cause of the rest is unknown. This sample gives under 450,000 clones in total; around 13% of them show up just once. The top ten clones comprise roughly 0.04% of the sample. The specimen sequenced was naive CD4+ T cells from blood. Per the publication, the cell subset or site label means: true naive CD4+ T cells. Source of these receptors: a man aged 25 to 40 in good health.

The J gene is TRBJ2-1, the V gene TRBV11-2; TRBD2 aligns across 7 bases. CDR1 and CDR2 from the germline V gene are SGHAT and FQNNGV. The CDR3 contains 17 residues. The J segment lost 4 bases and the V segment lost 0 bases, leaving 9 bases of the junction unmatched. CDR3 DNA sequence: TGTGCCAGCAGCTTAGAACCGCTAGCGGTGGGTTACAATGAGCAGTTCTTC. It codes for CASSLEPLAVGYNEQFF. Complete variable domain (other parts from reference TRBV11-2 and TRBJ2-1): EAGVAQSPRYKIIEKRQSVAFWCNPISGHATLYWYQQILGQGPKLLIQFQNNGVVDDSQLPKDRFSAERLKGVDSTLKIQPAKLEDSAVYLCASSLEPLAVGYNEQFFGPGTRLTVL.

In its sample, this clone was seen a few times. The chain joins TRBV6-5 to TRBJ1-6; D uncertain. CDR3 length equals 11 residues. Germline V gene lookup returns CDR1 MNHEY and CDR2 SVGAGI. V was shortened by 8 bases and J by 10 bases, with 9 bases between the two germline ends. The CDR3 is CASGGVSPLHF. CDR3 coding DNA: TGTGCCAGCGGAGGTGTCTCACCCCTCCACTTT.

This clone was seen only a few times. V gene TRBV5-4 combines with J gene TRBJ2-1; D might be TRBD2 (6 bases). The CDR3 sequence is 13 residues long. CDR1 and CDR2 from the germline V gene are SGHNT and YYREEE (reference sequence). The V end was cut by 4 bases, the J end by 8 bases, with 13 bases between. The CDR3 spells CASSVPGVHEQFF. In nucleotides, the CDR3 is TGTGCCAGCAGCGTTCCGGGGGTACATGAGCAGTTCTTC.

With respect to this clone: This sample also contains other DNA sequences that code for the same CDR3. The chain employs TRBV9 and TRBJ2-2; possibly TRBD2 for D (6 bases). V was pared by 0 bases and J by 4 bases, with 10 bases between. CDR3 length equals 15 residues. The germline gives CDR1 SGDLS, CDR2 YYNGEE. The chain's CDR3 is CASSVANSGTGELFF. CDR3 DNA sequence: TGTGCCAGCAGCGTAGCTAATAGCGGCACCGGGGAGCTGTTTTTT.

The rearrangement joins TRBV16 to TRBJ1-2, with D uncertain. V dropped 0 bases and J dropped 3 bases, with 8 bases sitting between them. Germline V CDR1 and CDR2: KGHSY, FQNENV. There are 14 residues in the CDR3. The CDR3 sequence: CASSQSSLDYGYTF. CDR3 bases: TGTGCCAGCAGCCAATCATCTCTTGACTATGGCTACACCTTC.

This clone was seen a few times. In the same sample, other DNA sequences code for this CDR3. The rearrangement joins TRBV9 to TRBJ2-5; unclear D gene. V was cut by 0 bases and J by 5 bases, with 8 bases left in between. The CDR3 spans 13 residues. Per germline, CDR1 SGDLS and CDR2 YYNGEE. Written as DNA, the CDR3 is TGTGCCAGCAGCGTAGTAGGGTCCGAGACCCAGTACTTC. Translating it yields CASSVVGSETQYF.

The chain carries TRBV7-8 and TRBJ1-5; D is unresolved. Looked up from germline, CDR1 is SGHVS and CDR2 is FQNEAQ. Trimming took 2 bases from V and 4 from J, leaving 6 bases between them. The CDR3 has 13 amino acids. CDR3 loop: CASSLSRNQPQHF. Here the CDR3 DNA reads TGTGCCAGCAGCTTAAGCCGTAATCAGCCCCAGCATTTT.

The J gene is TRBJ1-6, the V gene TRBV7-2; D remains ambiguous. The CDR3 loop spans 13 amino acids. Trimming pared 10 bases from V and 10 bases from J, leaving 17 bases between. Germline V gene lookup returns CDR1 SGHTA and CDR2 FQGNSA. The CDR3 spells CATNRVVGSPLHF. The CDR3 DNA reads as TGTGCCACCAACCGGGTCGTTGGCTCACCCCTCCACTTT.

This rearrangement joins TRBV14 to TRBJ2-7; 7 bases map to TRBD2. CDR1 and CDR2 from the germline V gene are SGHDN and FVKESK. V shed 3 bases, J shed 2 bases, and the junction held 4 bases outside the gene matches. This CDR3 is built from 14 residues. The CDR3 sequence: CASSQSSGTYEQYV. DNA for the CDR3: TGTGCCAGCAGCCAGAGCAGCGGGACCTACGAGCAGTACGTC.

Only a few counts were recorded for this clone. J is TRBJ1-3 and V is TRBV29-1; tentatively, D is TRBD1 (5 bases). Germline V gives CDR1 SQVTM, CDR2 ANQGSEA. This CDR3 is 13 amino acids long. Between the trimmed V and J ends, which lost 6 bases and 2 bases, there was a span of 11 bases. The CDR3 bases are TGCAGCGTCCTAGGGGTCCCTGGAAACACCATATATTTT. Translation: CSVLGVPGNTIYF.

There are a few counts of this clone. The V and J genes are TRBV5-1 and TRBJ2-7, with D hard to call. CDR3 size: 12 residues. Trimming took 2 bases from V and 2 from J, leaving 5 bases between them. Germline V gene lookup returns CDR1 SGHRS and CDR2 YFSETQ. CDR3 amino acids: CASSLSAYEQYF. The CDR3 DNA reads TGCGCCAGCAGCTTATCGGCCTACGAGCAGTACTTC.

The genes are TRBV30 and TRBJ2-5; TRBD2 agrees at 8 bases. CDR1 and CDR2 (germline): GTSNPN, SVGIG (reference sequence). The CDR3 contains 16 residues. Trimming removed 2 bases from V and 6 bases from J; junction bases left unmatched: 14. The CDR3 DNA reads as TGTGCCTGGAGTCGTGCCGGGACTAGTGGAGCCAAGACCCAGTACTTC. Its translation: CAWSRAGTSGAKTQYF.

This clone was seen a handful of times. This chain joins TRBV18 and TRBJ1-1, with D possibly being TRBD1 (6 bases). Germline V gene data show CDR1 as KGHSH and CDR2 as LQKENI. V was clipped by 2 bases and J by 11 bases, with 15 bases between them. This CDR3 has 13 residues. CDR3 loop: CASSPFQTGGAFF. CDR3 DNA: TGTGCCAGCTCACCATTCCAAACGGGGGGCGCTTTCTTT.

The chain links TRBV14 to TRBJ2-1; D remains ambiguous. This CDR3 comprises 17 residues. Germline loops: CDR1 SGHDN, CDR2 FVKESK. V gave up 3 bases and J gave up 9 bases, with 24 bases separating them. CDR3 loop: CASSQVNHGLALGEQFF. The CDR3 DNA is TGTGCCAGCAGCCAGGTCAACCATGGGCTGGCCCTGGGTGAGCAGTTCTTC.

DNA for the CDR3: TGTGCCAGCAGACAGGGGACTAGTTATGAGCAGTACTTC. Translated, it gives CASRQGTSYEQYF. V and J are TRBV25-1 and TRBJ2-7, with a tentative D call TRBD2 (8 bases). The germline V gene encodes CDR1 MGHDK and CDR2 SYGVNS. The CDR3 contains 13 residues. Trimming removed 6 bases from V and 7 bases from J, with 16 bases in between.

This clone was seen more than once but under ten times. The rearrangement uses TRBV15 and TRBJ2-7; D remains ambiguous. Germline CDR1 is LNHNV and CDR2 is YYDKDF (reference sequence). The V gene lost 3 bases and the J gene lost 5 bases, with 14 bases spanning the gap. This CDR3 region has 14 residues. CDR3 sequence (DNA): TGTGCCACCAGCAGCGATATGAGCTTCCACGAGCAGTACGTC. Encoded protein: CATSSDMSFHEQYV.

This sequence joins TRBV20-1 and TRBJ2-5, with TRBD2 as a possible D gene (6 bases). The CDR3 covers 11 residues. Per germline, CDR1 DFQATT and CDR2 SNEGSKA (reference sequence). CDR3 loop: CSPSGGKTQYF. The CDR3 DNA sequence: TGCAGCCCGTCCGGGGGAAAGACCCAGTACTTC.

This clone was observed a few times. The CDR3 DNA is TGTGCCAGCAGCTTAGACGGACTGTTGCAGTTCTTC. Protein product: CASSLDGLLQFF. V gene TRBV5-6 combines with J gene TRBJ2-1, with D maybe TRBD2 (5 bases). Germline lookup yields CDR1 SGHDT and CDR2 YYEEEE. The CDR3 contains 12 residues. Trimming left V 2 bases short and J 12 bases short, with 12 bases between.

A note on this clone: The identical CDR3 is also encoded by other nucleotide sequences in the sample. This chain joins TRBV5-1 and TRBJ2-5, with D possibly being TRBD1 (6 bases). The CDR3 sequence is 13 residues long. From germline, CDR1 is SGHRS and CDR2 YFSETQ. Trimming removed 4 bases at V and 4 bases at J, with 11 bases between. Written as DNA, the CDR3 is TGCGCCAGCAGCGCACAGGGAAGAGAGACCCAGTACTTC. It yields the protein CASSAQGRETQYF.

The V call is TRBV11-3, the J call TRBJ2-1, with TRBD2 matching 11 bases. Germline loops: CDR1 SGHNT, CDR2 YENEEA. The CDR3 spans 17 residues. J lost 4 bases, V lost 0 bases, and 5 bases had no gene match. DNA for the CDR3: TGTGCCAGCAGCTTAGATAGCCTAGCGGGAGGTTACAATGAGCAGTTCTTC. It is translated as CASSLDSLAGGYNEQFF.

The chain recombines TRBV6-5 with TRBJ2-1; D unresolved. The CDR3 is 15 amino acids. Germline CDR1 and CDR2: MNHEY and SVGAGI. The germline V and J ends were trimmed by 0 bases and 4 bases, with 10 bases remaining between them. CDR3 amino acids: CASSYSPISYNEQFF. The CDR3 DNA reads TGTGCCAGCAGTTACTCGCCTATCTCATACAATGAGCAGTTCTTC.

The gene calls are TRBV11-2 and TRBJ2-3; 12 bases map to TRBD2. Germline CDR1 is SGHAT and CDR2 is FQNNGV. The CDR3 length is 17 residues. The trim removed 5 bases at V and 2 bases at J, leaving 8 bases unmatched. The CDR3 DNA reads as TGTGCCAGCAGCCCATTGGGACTAGCGGGCTACACAGATACGCAGTATTTT. The encoded protein is CASSPLGLAGYTDTQYF.

In its sample, this clone was seen a few times. The V gene is TRBV18, the J gene TRBJ1-4, with no clear D. V gave up 4 bases and J gave up 0 bases, with 9 bases separating them. CDR1 is KGHSH, CDR2 LQKENI, per germline. This CDR3 is 15 amino acids long. Written as DNA, the CDR3 is TGTGCCAGCTCACTCCGGATTGCAACTAATGAAAAACTGTTTTTT. This encodes CASSLRIATNEKLFF.